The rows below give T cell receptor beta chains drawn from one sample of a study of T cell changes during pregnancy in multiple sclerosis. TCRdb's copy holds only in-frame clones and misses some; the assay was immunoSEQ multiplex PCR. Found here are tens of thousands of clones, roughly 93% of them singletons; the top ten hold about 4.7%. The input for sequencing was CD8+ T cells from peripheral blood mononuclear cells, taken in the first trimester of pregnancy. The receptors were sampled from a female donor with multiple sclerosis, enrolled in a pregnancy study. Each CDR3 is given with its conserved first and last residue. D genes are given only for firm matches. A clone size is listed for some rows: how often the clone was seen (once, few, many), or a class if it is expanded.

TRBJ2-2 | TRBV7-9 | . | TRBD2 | TGTGCCAGCAGCCACCGGACTAGCGGGAGGACCGGGGAGCTGTTTTTT | CASSHRTSGRTGELFF
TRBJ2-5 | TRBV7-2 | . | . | TGTGCCAGCAGCTCCTTTGACTTTGGAGAGACCCAGTACTTC | CASSSFDFGETQYF
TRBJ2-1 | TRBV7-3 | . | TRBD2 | TGTGCCAGCAGCTGGTTTGCGGGGGGGCGGGTAAATGAGCAGTTCTTC | CASSWFAGGRVNEQFF
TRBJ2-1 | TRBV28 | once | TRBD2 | TGTGCCAGCAGTCCTCTAGCGGGAGGTTTGAATGAGCAGTTCTTC | CASSPLAGGLNEQFF
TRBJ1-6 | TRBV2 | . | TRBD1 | TGTGCCAGCAGTACAAACAACAGGGGGCGCGGATATTCACCCCTCCACTTT | CASSTNNRGRGYSPLHF
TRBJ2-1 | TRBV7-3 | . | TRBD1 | TGTGCCAGCAGCTGGGGACAGGGGTACAATGAGCAGTTCTTC | CASSWGQGYNEQFF
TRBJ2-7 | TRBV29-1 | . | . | TGCAGCGTTGAAGACACACCCTACGAGCAGTACTTC | CSVEDTPYEQYF
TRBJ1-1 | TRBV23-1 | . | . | TGCGCCAGCAGTCGAAAAGGCAGGGGAGAAGCTTTCTTT | CASSRKGRGEAFF
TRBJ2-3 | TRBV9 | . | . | TGTGCCAGCAGCGCCGGTGTTGGACTAAGCACAGATACGCAGTATTTT | CASSAGVGLSTDTQYF
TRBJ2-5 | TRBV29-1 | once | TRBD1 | TGCAGCGTTGAAAGGCCGAACAGGGGAGAGACCCAGTACTTC | CSVERPNRGETQYF
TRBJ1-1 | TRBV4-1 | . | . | TGCGCCAGCAGCCAAGGGTTGAGAACTTTCTTT | CASSQGLRTFF
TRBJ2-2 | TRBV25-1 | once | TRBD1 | TGTGCCAGCAGTGGGACAGGGGGCAACACCGGGGAGCTGTTTTTT | CASSGTGGNTGELFF
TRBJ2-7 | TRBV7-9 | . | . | TGTGCCAGCAGTTTGGACACCTACGAGCAGTACTTC | CASSLDTYEQYF
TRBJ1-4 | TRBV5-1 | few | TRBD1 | TGCGCCAGCAGGAGCAGGGGGGATGAAAAACTGTTTTTT | CASRSRGDEKLFF
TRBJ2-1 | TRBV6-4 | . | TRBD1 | TGTGCCAGCAGTGACTCTAGGGGACAGGGCAATGAGCAGTTCTTC | CASSDSRGQGNEQFF
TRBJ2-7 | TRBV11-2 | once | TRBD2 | TGTGCCAGCAGCTTACTAGCGGGGGAGTTCTACGAGCAGTACTTC | CASSLLAGEFYEQYF
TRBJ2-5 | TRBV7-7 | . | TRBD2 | TGTGCCAGCAGCATTAGCGGGGGCAACCAAGAGACCCAGTACTTC | CASSISGGNQETQYF
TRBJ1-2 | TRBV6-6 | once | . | TGTGCCAGCAGTTATCTGCCGACAGCCGTCTATGGCTACACCTTC | CASSYLPTAVYGYTF
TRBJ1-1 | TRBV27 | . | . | TGTGCCAGCAGTTCCCGTTTGGGAGTAAACACTGAAGCTTTCTTT | CASSSRLGVNTEAFF
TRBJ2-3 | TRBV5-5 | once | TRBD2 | TGTGCCAGCAGCCTCCACATAGCGGGAGGGCCGGGCACAGATACGCAGTATTTT | CASSLHIAGGPGTDTQYF
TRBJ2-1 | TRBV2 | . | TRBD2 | TGTGCCACGGGAGGTGAGCAGTTCTTC | CATGGEQFF
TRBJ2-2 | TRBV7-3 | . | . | TGTGCCAGCGTAGGGATAGGCGGGAAAAGCGACACCGGGGAGCTGTTTTTT | CASVGIGGKSDTGELFF
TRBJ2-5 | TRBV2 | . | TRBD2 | TGTGCCAGCAGTGAAGCGCAGGGCGGGGGGGCCCAAGAGACCCAGTACTTC | CASSEAQGGGAQETQYF
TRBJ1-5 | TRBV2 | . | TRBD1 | TGTGCCAGCAGTTTGAGGGGAACAGGGGGACGGCAGCCCCAGCATTTT | CASSLRGTGGRQPQHF
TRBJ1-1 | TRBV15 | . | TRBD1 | TGTGCCACCAGCAGTCCTACAGGGGGGGGAACGATGAACACTGAAGCTTTCTTT | CATSSPTGGGTMNTEAFF
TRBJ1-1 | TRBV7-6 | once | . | TGTGCCAGCAGCTCCCAAGCGACTGAAGCTTTCTTT | CASSSQATEAFF
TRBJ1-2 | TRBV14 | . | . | TGTGCCAGCAGCCAAGCCATTTTGGGAGCGGGGGGCCTTCGAGGCTACACCTTC | CASSQAILGAGGLRGYTF
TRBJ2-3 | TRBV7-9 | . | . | TGTGCCAGCAGCTGGCCCGATACGCAGTATTTT | CASSWPDTQYF
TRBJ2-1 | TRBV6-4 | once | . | TGTGCCAGCAGCGACCCGACTACTAATGAGCAGTTCTTC | CASSDPTTNEQFF
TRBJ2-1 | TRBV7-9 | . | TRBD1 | TGTGCCAGCAGCCACAGGGACAGTGCTGTGTGGGGTGAGCAGTTCTTC | CASSHRDSAVWGEQFF
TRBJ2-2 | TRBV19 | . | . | TGTGCCAGTAGTATAGGCAGGGCCACCGGGGAGCTGTTTTTT | CASSIGRATGELFF
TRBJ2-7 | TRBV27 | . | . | TGTGCCAGCAGCTGGACGCCCGGGGGTACCTACGAGCAGTACTTC | CASSWTPGGTYEQYF
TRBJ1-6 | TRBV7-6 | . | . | TGTGCCAGCAGCCCCACCCCCTACCGCTATAATTCACCCCTCCACTTT | CASSPTPYRYNSPLHF
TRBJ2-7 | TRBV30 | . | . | TGTGCCTGGAGTGTAGGGGGAGGGCCCTACGAGCAGTACTTC | CAWSVGGGPYEQYF
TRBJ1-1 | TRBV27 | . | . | TGTGCCAGCAGTTTAGTAGGGGTGATCACTGAAGCTTTCTTT | CASSLVGVITEAFF
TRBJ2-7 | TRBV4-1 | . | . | TGCGCCAGCAGCCCAGTCGGGGGGCCGTCCTACGAGCAGTACTTC | CASSPVGGPSYEQYF
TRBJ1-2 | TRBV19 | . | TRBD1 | TGTGCCAGTAGGCCGACAGGGTTGGATGGCTACACCTTC | CASRPTGLDGYTF
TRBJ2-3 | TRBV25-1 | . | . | TGTGCCAGCAGTGCGCCGGACTCAGAATCCTCCACAGATACGCAGTATTTT | CASSAPDSESSTDTQYF
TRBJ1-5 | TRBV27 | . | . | TGTGCCAGCAGATCCTACAGGGATAGCAATCAGCCCCAGCATTTT | CASRSYRDSNQPQHF
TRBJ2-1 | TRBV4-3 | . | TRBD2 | TGCGCCAGCAGCCAAGACTTGGCGGGGGGATATGAGCAGTTCTTC | CASSQDLAGGYEQFF
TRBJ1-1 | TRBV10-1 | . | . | TGCGCCAGCAGTTCGAGGGCGCCGGGTACTGAAGCTTTCTTT | CASSSRAPGTEAFF
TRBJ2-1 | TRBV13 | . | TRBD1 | TGTGCCAGCAGCTTAGGGACAGGGGGAGACTACAATGAGCAGTTCTTC | CASSLGTGGDYNEQFF
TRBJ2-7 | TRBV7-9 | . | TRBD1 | TGTGCCAGCGCAGCTGACAGGGGAACTCGCTACGAGCAGTACTTC | CASAADRGTRYEQYF
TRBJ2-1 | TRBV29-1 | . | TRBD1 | TGCAGCGCCGGCCGGGACAGGGGCGACAATGAGCAGTTCTTC | CSAGRDRGDNEQFF
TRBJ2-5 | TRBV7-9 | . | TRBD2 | TGTGCCAGCAGCCGCTCGAGGACTAGCGGTAGGATAGAGACCCAGTACTTC | CASSRSRTSGRIETQYF
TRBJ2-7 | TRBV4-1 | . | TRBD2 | TGCGCCAGCAGCCAAGAAGTAGCGGGGGCCTACGAGCAGTACTTC | CASSQEVAGAYEQYF
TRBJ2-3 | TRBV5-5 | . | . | TGTGCCAGCAGCTCGCAATACCTCCGGGACTTCACAGATACGCAGTATTTT | CASSSQYLRDFTDTQYF
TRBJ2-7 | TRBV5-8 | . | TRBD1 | TGTGCCAGCAGCTGGACAGGGGGTTCCTACGAGCAGTACTTC | CASSWTGGSYEQYF
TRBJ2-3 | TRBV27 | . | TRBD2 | TGTGCCAGCAGTTCTCCGGGACTAGCGGGAGGGCCGCGGTGGGATACGCAGTATTTT | CASSSPGLAGGPRWDTQYF
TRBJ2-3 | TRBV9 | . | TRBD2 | TGTGCCAGCAGCGCCGGACTAGCGAGGACAGATACGCAGTATTTT | CASSAGLARTDTQYF
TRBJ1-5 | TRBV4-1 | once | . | TGCGCCAGCAGCCAAGGGGGAGTGGGCAATCAGCCCCAGCATTTT | CASSQGGVGNQPQHF
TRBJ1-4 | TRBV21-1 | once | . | TGTGCCAGCAGCAAAGAAGTCTTGGGGGGTCCGGCTGGGAGGGAAAAACTGTTTTTT | CASSKEVLGGPAGREKLFF
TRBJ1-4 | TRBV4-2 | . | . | TGTGCCAGCAGCCCCTCGGACAGCCTTAATGAAAAACTGTTTTTT | CASSPSDSLNEKLFF